The 17 T cell receptor beta chains given below trace back to one sample, sequenced in a study of shared clonotypes between healthy human individuals. Here immunoSEQ multiplex PCR was the method, and the copy in TCRdb shows in-frame clones only, minus some. Of under 2.5 million clones in the sample, around 93% were seen once. Sequencing used naive CD4+ T cells from PBMCs. Indicated subset: CD45RA+ positively selected. These receptors came from a man younger than 30 in good health. Some clones in this sample may be carry-over from other donors' samples.

Only a few counts were recorded for this clone. This chain uses TRBV28 with TRBJ1-5; D gene ambiguous. CDR3 size: 11 residues. The ends were cut back, 3 bases at V and 11 bases at J, with 8 bases in the middle. Looked up from germline, CDR1 is MDHEN and CDR2 is SYDVKM. This CDR3 is CASSFLAAQHF. CDR3 coding DNA: TGTGCCAGCAGTTTCCTAGCGGCCCAGCATTTT. Full variable domain (outside the CDR3, taken from reference TRBV28 and TRBJ1-5): DVKVTQSSRYLVKRTGEKVFLECVQDMDHENMFWYRQDPGLGLRLIYFSYDVKMKEKGDIPEGYSVSREKKERFSLILESASTNQTSMYLCASSFLAAQHFGDGTRLSIL.

V usage is TRBV15 and J usage is TRBJ1-1; D may be TRBD1 (6 bases). Between the trimmed V and J ends, which lost 0 bases and 6 bases, there was a span of 23 bases. From germline, CDR1 is LNHNV and CDR2 YYDKDF (reference sequence). The CDR3 has 18 residues. The CDR3 DNA reads TGTGCCACCAGCAGAGATCACCCGACAGGTAACCTGCCCGCTGAAGCTTTCTTT. This gives the protein CATSRDHPTGNLPAEAFF.

The rearrangement links TRBV5-1 to TRBJ2-7, with TRBD1 identical over 7 bases. The CDR3 extends over 15 amino acids. The J segment lost 6 bases and the V segment lost 0 bases, leaving 9 bases of the junction unmatched. The V gene's germline CDR1 is SGHRS and CDR2 YFSETQ. In nucleotides, the CDR3 is TGCGCCAGCAGCTTGGGCCCAGGGGGAACGGTCGAGCAGTACTTC. This sequence encodes CASSLGPGGTVEQYF.

The chain joins TRBV30 to TRBJ1-1; D remains ambiguous. The CDR3 totals 13 residues. Germline lookup yields CDR1 GTSNPN and CDR2 SVGIG (reference sequence). Trimming took 1 base from V and 0 from J, leaving 6 bases between them. CDR3 nucleotides: TGTGCCTGGAGTGACGGCATGAACACTGAAGCTTTCTTT. This translates into CAWSDGMNTEAFF. The entire variable domain, with the rest obtained from reference TRBV30 and TRBJ1-1, is as follows: SQTIHQWPATLVQPVGSPLSLECTVEGTSNPNLYWYRQAAGRGLQLLFYSVGIGQISSEVPQNLSASRPQDRQFILSSKKLLLSDSGFYLCAWSDGMNTEAFFGQGTRLTVV.

The rearrangement joins TRBV15 to TRBJ2-1; D possibly corresponds to TRBD2 (6 bases). This CDR3 is built from 16 residues. Trimming stripped 5 bases from V and 6 bases from J, with 20 bases between. Germline lookup yields CDR1 LNHNV and CDR2 YYDKDF (reference sequence). This chain's CDR3 is CATSLSPAGILNEQFF. The CDR3 DNA follows: TGTGCCACCAGCCTTAGCCCAGCGGGCATACTCAATGAGCAGTTCTTC.

This clone was found once. V usage is TRBV11-3 and J usage is TRBJ2-7, with 9 bases identical to TRBD1. Germline trimming cut 6 bases from V and 1 base from J; bases unmatched to any gene: 4. CDR1 and CDR2 (germline): SGHNT, YENEEA. CDR3 length: 14 amino acids. CDR3 sequence (DNA): TGTGCCAGCAGTCCCGGGACAGGGTCCTACGAGCAGTACTTC. Residues: CASSPGTGSYEQYF.

This sequence joins TRBV18 and TRBJ1-4, with no clear D. Trimming took 3 bases from V and 5 from J, leaving 19 bases between them. CDR3 length: 17 residues. Looked up from germline, CDR1 is KGHSH and CDR2 is LQKENI. The CDR3, as DNA: TGTGCCAGCTCACCGTGGCCCCGGGAAGGGCAAAATGAAAAACTGTTTTTT. Translation: CASSPWPREGQNEKLFF.

The chain employs TRBV20-1 and TRBJ1-1; D is undetermined. Germline V CDR1 and CDR2: DFQATT, SNEGSKA (reference sequence). The CDR3 consists of 11 residues. V was trimmed by 3 bases and J by 11 bases, leaving 13 bases between them. The DNA for the CDR3 is TGCAGTGCTAGTCCCAACATCGCGGCTTTCTTT. It encodes CSASPNIAAFF.

The chain carries TRBV6-5 and TRBJ2-5, with a tentative D call TRBD2 (6 bases). Looked up from germline, CDR1 is MNHEY and CDR2 is SVGAGI. The CDR3 covers 14 residues. V shed 2 bases and J shed 8 bases, with 15 bases lying between them. CDR3 residues: CASSYAPSGRTQYF. In DNA, the CDR3 is TGTGCCAGCAGTTACGCACCCTCCGGGAGAACCCAGTACTTC.

This chain joins TRBV28 and TRBJ1-2; D perhaps matches TRBD1 (5 bases). CDR3 size: 12 residues. Trimming shortened V by 11 bases and J by 6 bases, and 16 bases separated the two germline ends. Germline-derived CDR1 and CDR2 are MDHEN and SYDVKM. The CDR3 DNA is TGTGCCGGATCAGGGCTCGGGGATGGCTACACCTTC. Translated, it gives CAGSGLGDGYTF.

The chain joins TRBV11-3 to TRBJ2-1; a weak D match, TRBD1 (6 bases). Germline V gene data show CDR1 as SGHNT and CDR2 as YENEEA. This CDR3 is 16 amino acids long. The V gene lost 2 bases and the J gene lost 7 bases, with 18 bases spanning the gap. The CDR3 protein is CASSLKGGSGYNEQFF. The CDR3 coding sequence is TGTGCCAGCAGCTTAAAAGGGGGATCAGGGTATAATGAGCAGTTCTTC. Full variable domain (outside the CDR3, taken from reference TRBV11-3 and TRBJ2-1): EAGVVQSPRYKIIEKKQPVAFWCNPISGHNTLYWYLQNLGQGPELLIRYENEEAVDDSQLPKDRFSAERLKGVDSTLKIQPAELGDSAVYLCASSLKGGSGYNEQFFGPGTRLTVL.

The chain joins TRBV5-4 to TRBJ2-3, with D maybe TRBD2 (5 bases). CDR3 length: 15 amino acids. V was cut by 7 bases and J by 0 bases, with 15 bases left in between. Germline loops: CDR1 SGHNT, CDR2 YYREEE (reference sequence). CDR3 residues: CASGPGVSSTDTQYF. As DNA, the CDR3 is TGTGCCAGCGGCCCCGGGGTTTCTAGCACAGATACGCAGTATTTT.

The genes are TRBV19 and TRBJ1-5; 10 bases agree with TRBD1. V was pared by 1 base and J by 7 bases, with 10 bases of the junction left unmatched. Germline V gene data show CDR1 as LNHDA and CDR2 as SQIVND (reference sequence). The CDR3 contains 17 residues. CDR3 sequence: CASSIGWRQGAGQPQHF. The CDR3 coding sequence is TGTGCCAGTAGTATAGGGTGGAGACAGGGGGCCGGGCAGCCCCAGCATTTT.

The gene calls are TRBV18 and TRBJ1-2; 9 bases line up with TRBD1. Germline loops: CDR1 KGHSH, CDR2 LQKENI. The J segment lost 5 bases and the V segment lost 3 bases, leaving 7 bases of the junction unmatched. CDR3 length: 15 amino acids. CDR3 DNA sequence: TGTGCCAGCTCACCCCGGACAGGGGCCGGGTATGGCTACACCTTC. Translated: CASSPRTGAGYGYTF.

This chain uses TRBV7-3 with TRBJ2-5; tentatively, D is TRBD2 (7 bases). The CDR3 runs to 13 residues. Deletions cut 8 bases from V and 3 bases from J, with 13 bases between. Germline V lookup: CDR1 SGHTA, CDR2 FQGTGA. The CDR3 nucleotides are TGTGCCAGCGCCGGGGGGCGGGAAGAGACCCAGTACTTC. It is translated as CASAGGREETQYF.

The table lists this clone with a few counts. This rearrangement joins TRBV18 to TRBJ1-3, with TRBD1 as a possible D gene (5 bases). This CDR3 is 16 amino acids long. Trimming shortened V by 2 bases and J by 0 bases, and 11 bases separated the two germline ends. Germline loops: CDR1 KGHSH, CDR2 LQKENI. As DNA, the CDR3 is TGTGCCAGCTCACCAATCCGGGACCGCTCTGGAAACACCATATATTTT. Amino acids: CASSPIRDRSGNTIYF.

This chain uses TRBV5-6 with TRBJ2-1; possible D gene TRBD1, 5 bases. CDR1 is SGHDT and CDR2 is YYEEEE in the germline V gene. The V and J ends lost 0 bases and 6 bases respectively, with 10 bases between them. The length of the CDR3 is 14 residues. The CDR3 sequence: CASSLAGLGNEQFF. The CDR3 bases are TGTGCCAGCAGCTTGGCAGGGTTGGGCAATGAGCAGTTCTTC.